The 9 T cell receptor beta chains presented below share a single source sample, sequenced in a study of cytomegalovirus exposure and HLA in healthy donors. The PCR had 60 Vbeta and 13 Jbeta primers. Libraries were prepared by immunoSEQ multiplex PCR; TCRdb keeps only in-frame clonotypes and omits some of them. In the table there are 200,000 or so clones, under 90% of which are singletons. Sequences were obtained from PBMCs. These receptors were obtained from a boy younger than 10 in good health and CMV-seronegative.

V and J are TRBV2 and TRBJ1-6, with unresolved D. Germline V gene data show CDR1 as SNHLY and CDR2 as FYNNEI. CDR3 length: 14 amino acids. Between the trimmed V and J ends, which lost 0 bases and 9 bases, there was a span of 9 bases. The DNA for the CDR3 is TGTGCCAGCAGTGAAGCCCCTCGCGGTTCACCCCTCCACTTT. It is translated as CASSEAPRGSPLHF. Full variable domain (outside the CDR3, taken from reference TRBV2 and TRBJ1-6): EPEVTQTPSHQVTQMGQEVILRCVPISNHLYFYWYRQILGQKVEFLVSFYNNEISEKSEIFDDQFSVERPDGSNFTLKIRSTKLEDSAMYFCASSEAPRGSPLHFGNGTRLTVT.

This chain connects TRBV2 to TRBJ1-4; possibly TRBD1 for D (5 bases). The V end was cut by 4 bases, the J end by 7 bases, with 13 bases between. CDR3 length: 14 residues. CDR1 and CDR2 (germline): SNHLY, FYNNEI. This chain's CDR3 is CASSADWGGEKLFF. CDR3 in DNA: TGTGCCAGCAGTGCCGATTGGGGGGGTGAAAAACTGTTTTTT.

The chain uses TRBV11-2 and TRBJ2-7; a weak D match, TRBD1 (5 bases). CDR1 and CDR2 from the germline V gene are SGHAT and FQNNGV. The V gene lost 4 bases and the J gene lost 3 bases, with 16 bases spanning the gap. The CDR3 is made up of 15 amino acids. In nucleotides, the CDR3 is TGTGCCAGCAGCTCACCGGCCACAGGCAACTACGAGCAGTACTTC. Translated, it gives CASSSPATGNYEQYF.

The CDR3 protein is CASSQDTLAGGTQYF. CDR3 DNA: TGCGCCAGCAGCCAAGATACCCTAGCGGGGGGTACCCAGTACTTC. V gene TRBV4-1 combines with J gene TRBJ2-5, with 11 bases identical to TRBD2. With 0 bases clipped from V and 8 bases from J, the junction kept 5 bases outside the gene matches. Germline values: CDR1 MGHRA, CDR2 YSYEKL. The CDR3 is made up of 15 amino acids.

The sample holds a few counts of this clone. The V call is TRBV4-3, the J call TRBJ2-4; TRBD1 is a possible D gene (6 bases). Trimming left V 1 base short and J 8 bases short, with 15 bases between. The germline CDR1 and CDR2 sequences are LGHNA and YSLEER. The CDR3 covers 15 residues. CDR3 sequence: CASSQVVGAGDIQYF. The CDR3 coding sequence is TGCGCCAGCAGCCAAGTTGTGGGGGCTGGCGACATTCAGTACTTC.

The rearrangement uses TRBV15 and TRBJ2-1; 7 bases map to TRBD2. V gave up 1 base and J gave up 2 bases; unmatched junction bases: 2. Germline-derived CDR1 and CDR2 are LNHNV and YYDKDF (reference sequence). This CDR3 has 15 amino acids. The DNA for the CDR3 is TGTGCCACCAGCAGAGCAGCGGGAACCTACAATGAGCAGTTCTTC. This encodes CATSRAAGTYNEQFF.

V gene TRBV5-1 combines with J gene TRBJ1-1; the match to TRBD1 covers 7 bases. J was trimmed by 4 bases and V by 3 bases; bases with no gene match: 12. The CDR3 has 16 amino acids. Germline-derived CDR1 and CDR2 are SGHRS and YFSETQ. The CDR3 protein is CASSSGQRRRSTEAFF. CDR3 sequence (DNA): TGCGCCAGCAGCTCGGGACAGCGTAGAAGGAGCACTGAAGCTTTCTTT.

This chain connects TRBV11-2 to TRBJ2-3; 7 bases are shared with TRBD2. The ends lost 5 bases at V and 8 bases at J; junction bases unmatched: 7. The germline gives CDR1 SGHAT, CDR2 FQNNGV. CDR3 length equals 13 residues. CDR3 bases: TGTGCCAGCAGCCGCGTGGGACTACTTACGCAGTATTTT. Encoded protein: CASSRVGLLTQYF. Using reference TRBV11-2 and TRBJ2-3 for the parts outside the CDR3, the full variable domain is EAGVAQSPRYKIIEKRQSVAFWCNPISGHATLYWYQQILGQGPKLLIQFQNNGVVDDSQLPKDRFSAERLKGVDSTLKIQPAKLEDSAVYLCASSRVGLLTQYFGPGTRLTVL.

For the CDR3, the DNA is TGTGCCATCAGTGAGTCGGGGCAGCTGAACTACAATGAGCAGTTCTTC. Residues: CAISESGQLNYNEQFF. The chain couples TRBV10-3 to TRBJ2-1; a possible D gene is TRBD1 (5 bases). Germline V lookup: CDR1 ENHRY, CDR2 SYGVKD. CDR3 size: 16 residues. V dropped 0 bases and J dropped 3 bases, with 12 bases sitting between them.